This T cell receptor (beta chain) was obtained from a study of cytomegalovirus exposure and HLA in healthy donors. Findings of the study overall: Equally common other TCR beta chains were less clonally expanded than HLA-associated ones, a later analysis found. Per a prior analysis, the majority of TCR beta V segments were productive roughly 90% or roughly 30% of the time. The likely origin of a cluster of highly shared sequence variants was a sequencing artifact.

Trimming took 4 bases from V and 1 from J, leaving 11 bases between them. Germline V gene data show CDR1 as LGHNA and CDR2 as YSLEER. There are 14 residues in the CDR3. With respect to this clone: Antigen: not known.

PCR primers comprised 60 Vbeta and 13 Jbeta primers. The assay was immunoSEQ multiplex PCR, and TCRdb's table has in-frame clones only and misses some. The table records approximately 110,000 clones, roughly 79% of them present only once. The sequenced sample was PBMCs. The receptor was isolated from a man aged 40-49 years in good health and CMV-seronegative. J is TRBJ2-7 and V is TRBV4-3; D possibly corresponds to TRBD1 (6 bases). The CDR3 loop is CASSPAQGSYEQYF. The CDR3 region has the DNA TGCGCCAGCAGCCCAGCGCAGGGGTCCTACGAGCAGTACTTC.